Reported below is one T cell receptor beta chain. These data originate in a study of blood T cell repertoires in COVID-19. Looking at the study overall: From T cells, B-cell-depleted T cells, or PBMCs came the material, which was cDNA or gDNA.

In the authors' workflow: Estimated nucleated cell counts came from reference gene primer amplification. TCRdb's copy holds only in-frame clones and misses some; the assay was immunoSEQ multiplex PCR. V, J and clone size are those of that table, while D and trimming were read from the DNA. The table includes roughly 230,000 clones, roughly 80% detected once. V was pared by 5 bases and J by 7 bases, with 10 bases of the junction left unmatched. Germline CDR1 and CDR2: SGHDT and YYEEEE. This CDR3 is 16 amino acids long. The V call is TRBV5-6, the J call TRBJ2-1; 12 bases match TRBD2. Input material: peripheral blood. The clonotype originates from a woman over 75 with acute or convalescent COVID-19. CDR3 sequence: CASRGLAGGPRNEQFF. In nucleotides, the CDR3 is TGTGCCAGCAGGGGTCTAGCGGGAGGGCCGCGGAATGAGCAGTTCTTC.